The 27 T cell receptor beta chains below all came from one sample that was sequenced in a study of cytomegalovirus exposure and HLA in healthy donors. 60 Vbeta and 13 Jbeta primers were used in PCR. The protocol was immunoSEQ multiplex PCR, while the TCRdb copy is restricted to in-frame clones and leaves out a portion. Here the sample table reports about 96,000 clones. The specimen was PBMCs. These receptors were collected from a young woman in good health and CMV-seronegative.

The chain has TRBV6-6 and TRBJ1-1; D is unresolved. Per the germline V gene, CDR1 is MNHNY and CDR2 is SVGAGI (reference sequence). The CDR3 has 14 amino acids. V lost 1 base and J 0 bases, leaving 6 bases between the germline ends. Here the CDR3 reads CASSYLALNTEAFF. For the CDR3, the DNA is TGTGCCAGCAGTTACTTAGCCCTGAACACTGAAGCTTTCTTT.

The gene calls are TRBV7-8 and TRBJ2-1; weak D call: TRBD2 (5 bases). This CDR3 has 14 residues. Trimming stripped 2 bases from V and 9 bases from J, with 14 bases between. Germline CDR1 is SGHVS and CDR2 is FQNEAQ. CDR3 amino acids: CASSLSEGAGEQFF. The CDR3 coding sequence is TGTGCCAGCAGCTTAAGCGAGGGAGCAGGTGAGCAGTTCTTC.

The chain combines TRBV9 with TRBJ1-1; 9 nucleotides agree with TRBD1. The CDR3 contains 13 residues. Germline CDR1 reads SGDLS; CDR2 reads YYNGEE. Germline trimming cut 2 bases from V and 4 bases from J; bases unmatched to any gene: 0. The CDR3: CASSVTGGTEAFF. CDR3 nucleotide sequence: TGTGCCAGCAGCGTGACAGGGGGCACTGAAGCTTTCTTT.

The chain is built from TRBV11-1 and TRBJ2-1, with TRBD2 identical over 12 bases. This CDR3 comprises 16 residues. Looked up from germline, CDR1 is SGHAT and CDR2 is FQDESV (reference sequence). After removal of 4 bases from V and 7 bases from J, the junction contained 8 bases not matched to a gene. CDR3 coding DNA: TGTGCCAGCAGCTCCGTCGGCACTAGCGGGGGGAATGAGCAGTTCTTC. Translating it yields CASSSVGTSGGNEQFF.

The chain combines TRBV7-9 with TRBJ2-7; TRBD1 matches 7 bases. This CDR3 has 15 residues. The V segment lost 2 bases and the J segment 5 bases; nucleotides outside the gene matches: 9. Germline loops: CDR1 SEHNR, CDR2 FQNEAQ (reference sequence). CDR3: CASSLSQGRFHEQYF. The CDR3 DNA reads TGTGCCAGCAGCTTATCACAGGGGCGGTTCCACGAGCAGTACTTC. Supplemented by reference TRBV7-9 and TRBJ2-7, the full variable domain reads DTGVSQNPRHKITKRGQNVTFRCDPISEHNRLYWYRQTLGQGPEFLTYFQNEAQLEKSRLLSDRFSAERPKGSFSTLEIQRTEQGDSAMYLCASSLSQGRFHEQYFGPGTRLTVT.

This chain uses TRBV5-1 with TRBJ2-7; TRBD1 agrees at 9 bases. V was pared by 4 bases and J by 5 bases, with 4 bases of the junction left unmatched. CDR3 length: 13 amino acids. Per germline, CDR1 SGHRS and CDR2 YFSETQ. The CDR3 loop is CASSVDRGDEQYF. The CDR3 bases are TGCGCCAGCAGCGTGGACAGGGGCGACGAGCAGTACTTC.

The V and J genes are TRBV2 and TRBJ2-1; TRBD2 agrees at 9 bases. The trim removed 7 bases at V and 4 bases at J, leaving 5 bases unmatched. Germline V gives CDR1 SNHLY, CDR2 FYNNEI. The length of the CDR3 is 14 residues. DNA for the CDR3: TGTGCCAGCATGTGGCTAGCGGGGTACAATGAGCAGTTCTTC. Residues: CASMWLAGYNEQFF.

This rearrangement joins TRBV27 to TRBJ1-1; D remains ambiguous. Germline CDR1 and CDR2: MNHEY and SMNVEV (reference sequence). The CDR3 totals 13 residues. Trimming cost V 5 bases and J 0 bases, with 7 bases left between them. CDR3 DNA sequence: TGTGCCAGCAGTCCGAGGTTGAACACTGAAGCTTTCTTT. Amino acid sequence: CASSPRLNTEAFF.

This sequence joins TRBV15 and TRBJ2-6; D uncertain. The CDR3 extends over 18 amino acids. The germline V gene has CDR1 LNHNV and CDR2 YYDKDF (reference sequence). V shed 0 bases and J shed 3 bases, with 15 bases lying between them. The CDR3 nucleotides read TGTGCCACCAGCAGAGATCACTGGGCAATGCGTGGGGCCAACGTCCTGACTTTC. Its protein is CATSRDHWAMRGANVLTF.

V is TRBV15 and J is TRBJ2-5, with a tentative D call TRBD1 (6 bases). Germline CDR1 reads LNHNV; CDR2 reads YYDKDF (reference sequence). CDR3 length: 13 amino acids. The V and J ends lost 4 bases and 5 bases respectively, with 11 bases between them. The CDR3 DNA reads TGTGCCACCAGCACGGGGACAAAGGAGACCCAGTACTTC. It encodes CATSTGTKETQYF.

The chain has TRBV4-1 and TRBJ1-1, with a weak D call TRBD1 (5 bases). V lost 0 bases, J lost 14 bases, and 16 bases lay in between. The length of the CDR3 is 13 residues. Germline V lookup: CDR1 MGHRA, CDR2 YSYEKL. CDR3 coding DNA: TGCGCCAGCAGCCAAGAAGAGGCGAGGGACTCCTTCTTT. Amino acids: CASSQEEARDSFF.

The chain combines TRBV19 with TRBJ2-6; possibly TRBD1 for D (6 bases). CDR1 is LNHDA, CDR2 SQIVND, per germline (reference sequence). The CDR3 spans 17 residues. V was pared by 2 bases and J by 2 bases, with 13 bases between. This chain's CDR3 is CASSIREQGPGANVLTF. The CDR3 region has the DNA TGTGCCAGTAGTATACGAGAACAGGGCCCTGGGGCCAACGTCCTGACTTTC.

The rearrangement uses TRBV4-2 and TRBJ2-7; 11 bases line up with TRBD2. Unmatched junction bases numbered 4, after V lost 0 bases and J lost 3 bases. Germline CDR1 is LGHNA and CDR2 is YNFKEQ. The CDR3 has 16 residues. The CDR3 sequence: CASSQDLAGGGYEQYF. The CDR3 DNA reads TGTGCCAGCAGCCAAGACTTAGCGGGAGGGGGCTACGAGCAGTACTTC.

Here the CDR3 DNA reads TGTGCCAGCAGCGCGGGTCTAGCGGGAAGCTCCTACGAGCAGTACTTC. Its protein is CASSAGLAGSSYEQYF. The V and J genes are TRBV9 and TRBJ2-7, with 9 bases lining up with TRBD2. Germline CDR1 is SGDLS and CDR2 is YYNGEE. This CDR3 spans 16 amino acids. The V gene end was trimmed by 3 bases and the J gene end by 0 bases; junction bases not matched to a gene: 7.

The chain employs TRBV2 and TRBJ2-3; possible D gene TRBD1, 5 bases. CDR3 size: 12 residues. Germline V gene data show CDR1 as SNHLY and CDR2 as FYNNEI. V shed 6 bases and J shed 3 bases, with 7 bases lying between them. CDR3 sequence (DNA): TGTGCCAGCAGCCAGGGAACAGATACGCAGTATTTT. Its protein is CASSQGTDTQYF.

V gene TRBV20-1 combines with J gene TRBJ1-1; D is unresolved. Trimming took off 5 bases at V and 4 bases at J, with 8 bases between the two ends. CDR1 and CDR2 from the germline V gene are DFQATT and SNEGSKA (reference sequence). CDR3 length: 11 residues. The CDR3 is CSAPTATEAFF. In nucleotides, the CDR3 is TGCAGTGCTCCCACAGCCACTGAAGCTTTCTTT.

The chain couples TRBV5-1 to TRBJ1-3; D uncertain. V was shortened by 5 bases and J by 0 bases, with 12 bases between the two germline ends. This CDR3 has 15 amino acids. Germline V CDR1 and CDR2: SGHRS, YFSETQ. CDR3 nucleotides: TGCGCCAGCAGTCCTACGGGAAACTCTGGAAACACCATATATTTT. Translation gives CASSPTGNSGNTIYF.

The rearrangement links TRBV30 to TRBJ2-1; TRBD1 is a possible D gene (5 bases). The CDR3 has 13 residues. CDR1 and CDR2 (germline): GTSNPN, SVGIG (reference sequence). Trimming cost V 6 bases and J 3 bases, with 12 bases left between them. CDR3 sequence: CACSWGGYNEQFF. CDR3 DNA sequence: TGTGCCTGTAGCTGGGGCGGCTACAATGAGCAGTTCTTC.

V is TRBV5-1 and J is TRBJ2-5, with 7 bases aligning to TRBD1. Judging by the DNA end, TRBJ2-7 fits better; the J call may be wrong. The CDR3 is 14 residues long. The germline V gene encodes CDR1 SGHRS and CDR2 YFSETQ. DNA for the CDR3: TGCGCCAGCAGCCGGGACAGTAGAGCCTACGAGCAGTACTTC. As protein: CASSRDSRAYEQYF.

Remarks on this clone: One end of the junction fails to match germline, which may point to a read error. The chain links TRBV18 to TRBJ2-7, with D possibly being TRBD1 (6 bases). Germline V CDR1 and CDR2: KGHSH, LQKENI. This CDR3 is built from 13 residues. The CDR3 sequence is CASSLGHSEGYRF. CDR3 DNA sequence: TGTGCCAGCTCACTGGGACACTCGGAAGGATATAGGTTC.

This chain joins TRBV5-1 and TRBJ2-5; perhaps TRBD2 as D (5 bases). Germline loops: CDR1 SGHRS, CDR2 YFSETQ. V was trimmed by 0 bases and J by 3 bases, leaving 12 bases between them. The length of the CDR3 is 15 residues. The CDR3 DNA reads TGCGCCAGCAGCTTGGGGACTCTCGTAGAAGAGACCCAGTACTTC. Translating it yields CASSLGTLVEETQYF. The whole variable domain, remainder taken from reference TRBV5-1 and TRBJ2-5, is KAGVTQTPRYLIKTRGQQVTLSCSPISGHRSVSWYQQTPGQGLQFLFEYFSETQRNKGNFPGRFSGRQFSNSRSEMNVSTLELGDSALYLCASSLGTLVEETQYFGPGTRLLVL.

The rearrangement joins TRBV5-1 to TRBJ1-2; maybe TRBD1 (6 bases). The CDR3 is 15 residues long. V was shortened by 3 bases and J by 4 bases, with 16 bases between the two germline ends. CDR1 and CDR2 (germline): SGHRS, YFSETQ. The DNA for the CDR3 is TGCGCCAGCAGCTACAGCTCGACAGGACCCTATGGCTACACCTTC. It is translated as CASSYSSTGPYGYTF.

The CDR3 region has the DNA TGCGCCAGCAGCTCCTGGCCCCGGGGTACTACCTACGAGCAGTACTTC. It specifies CASSSWPRGTTYEQYF. J is TRBJ2-7 and V is TRBV5-1; perhaps TRBD2 as D (5 bases). The CDR3 spans 16 residues. Germline assignment: CDR1 SGHRS and CDR2 YFSETQ. V lost 3 bases, J lost 2 bases, and 18 bases lay in between.

The chain combines TRBV6-6 with TRBJ2-1; 13 bases are a match to TRBD2. V was clipped by 4 bases and J by 9 bases; unmatched bases: 9. The CDR3 extends over 16 amino acids. Germline assignment: CDR1 MNHNY and CDR2 SVGAGI (reference sequence). Here the CDR3 reads CASSSRLAGGSREQFF. DNA of the CDR3: TGTGCCAGCAGTTCCAGACTAGCGGGAGGTTCACGTGAGCAGTTCTTC.

The chain joins TRBV4-1 to TRBJ2-7; D is perhaps TRBD1 (6 bases). The CDR3 has 15 amino acids. Trimming took 4 bases from V and 2 from J, leaving 15 bases between them. Germline lookup yields CDR1 MGHRA and CDR2 YSYEKL. The CDR3 DNA is TGCGCCAGCAGCCGCGAGGACAGACCCACCTACGAGCAGTACTTC. Its translation is CASSREDRPTYEQYF.

V usage is TRBV18 and J usage is TRBJ1-3; D is uncertain. This CDR3 region has 15 residues. V was pared by 3 bases and J by 0 bases, with 9 bases between. CDR1 KGHSH and CDR2 LQKENI come from the germline V gene. CDR3 residues: CASSPTPSSGNTIYF. The DNA of the CDR3 is TGTGCCAGCTCACCTACACCTAGCTCTGGAAACACCATATATTTT.

The rearrangement links TRBV19 to TRBJ2-4; 7 nucleotides line up with TRBD1. Germline V CDR1 and CDR2: LNHDA, SQIVND (reference sequence). The CDR3 contains 15 residues. With V trimmed by 0 bases and J by 8 bases, 7 bases remained unmatched. The CDR3 loop reads CASSIEARGWDIQYF. CDR3 coding DNA: TGTGCCAGTAGTATAGAGGCCAGGGGGTGGGACATTCAGTACTTC.